These 23 T cell receptor beta chains were sequenced from one sample in a study of Ad26.COV2.S vaccination and SARS-CoV-2 variants. Treatment: 15 to 20 received Ad26.COV2.S at low or high dose, single or two shots; a few received placebo; per-sample allocation not given. Collection of samples fell on day 63 after the first vaccine or placebo injection. Measured with immunoSEQ multiplex PCR; TCRdb has only the in-frame clones, and not every one. This table holds 300,000 to 350,000 clones, around four fifths found once. The input for sequencing was peripheral blood, taken in a trial of Ad26.COV2.S vaccine versus placebo. The receptor set was obtained from a person between 18 and 60 years old who received the Ad26.COV2.S COVID-19 vaccine or a placebo.

DNA for the CDR3: TGCGCCAGCAGTTCCGGGACAGGGGTTACCGGGGAGCTGTTTTTT. Translating gives CASSSGTGVTGELFF. This chain uses TRBV5-1 with TRBJ2-2; 10 bases are shared with TRBD1. Trimming took 5 bases from V and 5 from J; bases not matched to a gene: 6. Germline lookup yields CDR1 SGHRS and CDR2 YFSETQ. The CDR3 is 15 residues long.

The chain carries TRBV4-2 and TRBJ2-5; D is possibly TRBD1 (7 bases). Per the germline V gene, CDR1 is LGHNA and CDR2 is YNFKEQ. V gave up 0 bases and J gave up 1 base, with 15 bases separating them. The CDR3 sequence is 17 residues long. CDR3 residues: CASSQDVAGQLQETQYF. The DNA of the CDR3 is TGTGCCAGCAGCCAAGATGTCGCGGGACAGCTCCAAGAGACCCAGTACTTC.

V is TRBV6-5 and J is TRBJ1-1; D is undetermined. CDR1 and CDR2 (germline): MNHEY, SVGAGI. This CDR3 region has 11 residues. V was cut by 6 bases and J by 11 bases, with 13 bases left in between. CDR3 bases: TGTGCCAGCAGCCCACCCCCAGAGGCTTTCTTT. This encodes CASSPPPEAFF.

This clone was seen just once. The chain couples TRBV28 to TRBJ1-3; perhaps TRBD1 as D (5 bases). The ends were cut back, 8 bases at V and 8 bases at J, with 16 bases in the middle. From germline, CDR1 is MDHEN and CDR2 SYDVKM. The CDR3 is 13 residues long. CDR3 region: CASGIRRDYTIYF. For the CDR3, the DNA is TGTGCCAGCGGGATACGCAGGGACTACACCATATATTTT.

This clone came up a few times. The CDR3 DNA reads TGTGCCAGCAGTGAAAAGGGACAACGCTTACTTATCTATGGCTACACCTTC. Protein sequence: CASSEKGQRLLIYGYTF. The genes are TRBV6-1 and TRBJ1-2, with D maybe TRBD1 (6 bases). Germline V lookup: CDR1 MNHNS, CDR2 SASEGT. The CDR3 is made up of 17 amino acids. Between the trimmed V and J ends, which lost 2 bases and 4 bases, there was a span of 20 bases.

This chain connects TRBV11-2 to TRBJ1-1, with 7 bases identical to TRBD1. The germline gives CDR1 SGHAT, CDR2 FQNNGV. Trimming took 0 bases from V and 4 from J; bases not matched to a gene: 5. The CDR3 loop spans 15 amino acids. The CDR3 loop is CASSLETGWRTEAFF. The CDR3 nucleotides are TGTGCCAGCAGCTTAGAGACAGGGTGGCGCACTGAAGCTTTCTTT.

The CDR3 DNA is TGCAGCGTTGGCCAGGGGGCTGGGTCCCCCCTCCACTTT. As protein: CSVGQGAGSPLHF. The chain employs TRBV29-1 and TRBJ1-6; 8 bases match TRBD1. The CDR3 sequence is 13 residues long. V gave up 4 bases and J gave up 13 bases; unmatched junction bases: 9. Germline assignment: CDR1 SQVTM and CDR2 ANQGSEA.

V gene TRBV3-1 (or the pseudogene TRBV3-2) combines with J gene TRBJ2-2; the match to TRBD2 covers 10 bases. The V gene's germline CDR1 is LGHDT and CDR2 YNNKEL (reference sequence). This CDR3 region has 16 residues. The V and J ends lost 5 bases and 3 bases, in that order; junction bases with no gene match: 6. The CDR3 nucleotides read TGTGCCAGCAGCTCTGGACTAGCGGAGTACACCGGGGAGCTGTTTTTT. This gives the protein CASSSGLAEYTGELFF.

The V call is TRBV7-8, the J call TRBJ2-1; 11 bases fit TRBD2. This CDR3 is built from 16 residues. CDR1 and CDR2 from the germline V gene are SGHVS and FQNEAQ. The V and J ends lost 5 bases and 4 bases, in that order; junction bases with no gene match: 7. The CDR3: CASSAHWTSGYNEQFF. The CDR3 DNA reads TGTGCCAGCAGCGCTCATTGGACTAGCGGGTACAATGAGCAGTTCTTC.

About this clone: The sample has other DNA sequences that encode this CDR3 too. This chain joins TRBV27 and TRBJ2-5; TRBD1 matches at 10 bases. The CDR3 has 15 residues. The germline CDR1 and CDR2 sequences are MNHEY and SMNVEV (reference sequence). V was pared by 5 bases and J by 2 bases, with 5 bases of the junction left unmatched. The DNA of the CDR3 is TGTGCCAGCAGTCCCGGGACAGGGGTTCAAGAGACCCAGTACTTC. Its protein is CASSPGTGVQETQYF.

The gene calls are TRBV5-1 and TRBJ2-1; possibly TRBD1 or TRBD2 for D (5 bases each). Trimming took off 7 bases at V and 8 bases at J, with 13 bases between the two ends. This CDR3 is built from 12 residues. From germline, CDR1 is SGHRS and CDR2 YFSETQ. The DNA of the CDR3 is TGCGCCAGCCAACGGGGCAAGGATGAGCAGTTCTTC. Amino acid sequence: CASQRGKDEQFF.

This clone has more than one count but fewer than ten. The rearrangement uses TRBV2 and TRBJ1-6, with 10 bases fitting TRBD1. Germline CDR1 and CDR2: SNHLY and FYNNEI. J was trimmed by 6 bases and V by 8 bases; bases with no gene match: 16. The CDR3 is 18 amino acids. The CDR3 spells CASGRTGQGFSFNSPLHF. DNA of the CDR3: TGTGCCAGCGGAAGGACGGGACAGGGGTTTAGTTTTAATTCACCCCTCCACTTT.

The chain carries TRBV27 and TRBJ2-7; D is uncertain. Germline V gene sequence: CDR1 MNHEY, CDR2 SMNVEV (reference sequence). The V end was cut by 3 bases, the J end by 0 bases, with 6 bases between. The CDR3 contains 13 residues. CDR3 sequence reads: CASSFSPSYEQYF. In DNA form, the CDR3 reads TGTGCCAGCAGTTTCTCGCCCTCCTACGAGCAGTACTTC.

This clone was detected once. V and J are TRBV13 and TRBJ2-7; D is unclear. The germline CDR1 and CDR2 sequences are PRHDT and FYEKMQ (reference sequence). CDR3 length equals 13 residues. V was pared by 5 bases and J by 3 bases, with 11 bases between. The CDR3 sequence: CASSIPPNYEQYF. CDR3 nucleotide sequence: TGTGCCAGCAGCATCCCCCCTAACTACGAGCAGTACTTC.

The chain is built from TRBV27 and TRBJ2-1, with 11 positions matching TRBD1. Germline V lookup: CDR1 MNHEY, CDR2 SMNVEV (reference sequence). The CDR3 loop spans 15 amino acids. The V segment lost 6 bases and the J segment 6 bases; nucleotides outside the gene matches: 7. In nucleotides, the CDR3 is TGTGCCAGCAGCCCCGGGACAGGGGGTGTCAATGAGCAGTTCTTC. This encodes CASSPGTGGVNEQFF.

The CDR3 loop is CASSRVAEAGGYTF. Here the CDR3 DNA reads TGTGCCAGCAGCCGAGTTGCCGAGGCAGGTGGCTACACCTTC. The rearrangement links TRBV5-6 to TRBJ1-2; no reliable D call. CDR1 is SGHDT and CDR2 is YYEEEE in the germline V gene. V was trimmed by 4 bases and J by 7 bases, leaving 17 bases between them. The CDR3 consists of 14 residues.

This chain uses TRBV15 with TRBJ2-1; possible D gene TRBD2, 6 bases. Trimming left V 0 bases short and J 1 base short, with 13 bases between. CDR3 length equals 17 residues. Germline V gene sequence: CDR1 LNHNV, CDR2 YYDKDF (reference sequence). CDR3 DNA: TGTGCCACCAGCAGAGATCCTCGCGGGGTATCCTACAATGAGCAGTTCTTC. Translating it yields CATSRDPRGVSYNEQFF.

The genes are TRBV5-6 and TRBJ2-7; 8 bases are a match to TRBD1. V shed 0 bases, J shed 3 bases, and the junction held 2 bases outside the gene matches. CDR3 length equals 14 residues. Germline V lookup: CDR1 SGHDT, CDR2 YYEEEE. This CDR3 reads CASSLGQGSYEQYF. In DNA, the CDR3 is TGTGCCAGCAGCTTGGGACAGGGGAGCTACGAGCAGTACTTC.

The rearrangement links TRBV7-9 to TRBJ2-2; possibly TRBD2 for D (7 bases). This CDR3 region has 16 residues. CDR1 and CDR2 (germline): SEHNR, FQNEAQ (reference sequence). V was shortened by 5 bases and J by 5 bases, with 18 bases between the two germline ends. CDR3 bases: TGTGCCAGCAGCCCTCTGCGGGGGCGGGTGACCGGGGAGCTGTTTTTT. It yields the protein CASSPLRGRVTGELFF. Complete variable domain (other parts from reference TRBV7-9 and TRBJ2-2): DTGVSQNPRHKITKRGQNVTFRCDPISEHNRLYWYRQTLGQGPEFLTYFQNEAQLEKSRLLSDRFSAERPKGSFSTLEIQRTEQGDSAMYLCASSPLRGRVTGELFFGEGSRLTVL.

V and J are TRBV5-1 and TRBJ1-4; TRBD1 is a possible D gene (5 bases). CDR1 is SGHRS and CDR2 is YFSETQ in the germline V gene. This CDR3 has 16 amino acids. V shed 1 base and J shed 5 bases, with 15 bases lying between them. Here the CDR3 DNA reads TGCGCCAGCAGCTTGCGCCCTCCGAGGGGAAATGAAAAACTGTTTTTT. Protein: CASSLRPPRGNEKLFF.

The J gene is TRBJ1-1, the V gene TRBV10-2; D may be TRBD1 (5 bases). The germline V gene encodes CDR1 WSHSY and CDR2 SAAADI. Trimming shortened V by 8 bases and J by 3 bases, and 10 bases separated the two germline ends. CDR3 length equals 12 residues. The CDR3 protein is CASVGGDTEAFF. CDR3 bases: TGCGCCAGCGTGGGGGGAGACACTGAAGCTTTCTTT.

This chain uses TRBV12-5 with TRBJ2-1; 14 nucleotides line up with TRBD2. CDR1 and CDR2 (germline): LGHNT, FRNRAP. The junction had 11 bases not matched to a gene; V was cut back by 5 bases and J by 8 bases. The CDR3 consists of 17 residues. CDR3 DNA sequence: TGTGCTAGTGGTCTCGGGACTAGCGGGGGTGGACAGGATGAGCAGTTCTTC. It encodes CASGLGTSGGGQDEQFF.

This chain joins TRBV12-3 or TRBV12-4 and TRBJ1-2; D unclear. CDR3 length: 12 amino acids. Trimming took 5 bases from V and 2 from J, leaving 6 bases between them. As DNA, the CDR3 is TGTGCCAGCAGTCAACAAAACTATGGCTACACCTTC. Its protein product is CASSQQNYGYTF.